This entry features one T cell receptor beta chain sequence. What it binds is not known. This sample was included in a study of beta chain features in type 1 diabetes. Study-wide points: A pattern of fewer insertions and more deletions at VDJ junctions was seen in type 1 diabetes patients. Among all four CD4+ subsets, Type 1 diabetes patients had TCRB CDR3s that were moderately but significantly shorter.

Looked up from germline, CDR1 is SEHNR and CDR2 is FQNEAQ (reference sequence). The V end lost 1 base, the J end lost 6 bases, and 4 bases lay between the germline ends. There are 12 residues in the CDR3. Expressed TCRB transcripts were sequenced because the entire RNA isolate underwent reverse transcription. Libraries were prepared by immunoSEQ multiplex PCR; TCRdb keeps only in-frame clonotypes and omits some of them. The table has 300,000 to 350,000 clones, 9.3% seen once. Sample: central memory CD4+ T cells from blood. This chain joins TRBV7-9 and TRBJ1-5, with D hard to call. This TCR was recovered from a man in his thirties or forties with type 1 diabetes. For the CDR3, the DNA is TGTGCCAGCAGCTTAGATTCTCAGCCCCAGCATTTT. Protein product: CASSLDSQPQHF.